Following are 7 T cell receptor beta chains from one sample sequenced in a study of blood T cell repertoires in COVID-19. Profiling relied on immunoSEQ multiplex PCR, and the TCRdb table lists in-frame clones only, not all of them. The repertoire holds over 200,000 clones, with approximately 84% as singletons. Sequenced sample: PBMCs or T cells enriched from blood (not recorded which). The receptor set was obtained from a man in his late teens or twenties who had recovered from COVID-19.

CDR3 protein: CASSTGTGNQPQHF. The CDR3 DNA sequence: TGTGCCAGTAGTACCGGGACAGGCAATCAGCCCCAGCATTTT. The chain couples TRBV19 to TRBJ1-5; TRBD1 matches 7 bases. J was trimmed by 2 bases and V by 4 bases; bases with no gene match: 2. Looked up from germline, CDR1 is LNHDA and CDR2 is SQIVND (reference sequence). CDR3 length: 14 residues.

This chain joins TRBV11-2 and TRBJ1-1, with a weak D call TRBD1 (6 bases). This CDR3 spans 17 amino acids. Germline V CDR1 and CDR2: SGHAT, FQNNGV. V dropped 6 bases and J dropped 3 bases, with 23 bases sitting between them. CDR3 amino acids: CASRTAWGRGGDTEAFF. CDR3 in DNA: TGTGCCAGCAGGACAGCATGGGGCAGGGGAGGGGACACTGAAGCTTTCTTT.

This clone was seen just once. The chain recombines TRBV28 with TRBJ1-1; D is unresolved. V was cut by 7 bases and J by 0 bases, with 6 bases left in between. Germline V gene sequence: CDR1 MDHEN, CDR2 SYDVKM. The CDR3 contains 12 residues. CDR3 loop: CASTRVNTEAFF. CDR3 nucleotides: TGTGCCAGCACACGAGTGAACACTGAAGCTTTCTTT.

The V call is TRBV11-2, the J call TRBJ2-1; 9 positions match TRBD1. Germline CDR1 SGHAT, CDR2 FQNNGV. The junction had 18 bases not matched to a gene; V was cut back by 6 bases and J by 6 bases. This CDR3 has 18 amino acids. CDR3 coding DNA: TGTGCCAGCAGAAGCCTAGCTAGGACAGGGGAGAGTCGCAATGAGCAGTTCTTC. It is translated as CASRSLARTGESRNEQFF.

V is TRBV7-9 and J is TRBJ1-1; perhaps TRBD1 as D (6 bases). The CDR3 sequence is 18 residues long. V was pared by 5 bases and J by 5 bases, with 27 bases between. Germline assignment: CDR1 SEHNR and CDR2 FQNEAQ (reference sequence). DNA of the CDR3: TGTGCCAGCAGCCCCCGGGTCGAATCTTGGGGGCTTCGGACTGAAGCTTTCTTT. Translating gives CASSPRVESWGLRTEAFF.

The chain uses TRBV10-3 and TRBJ1-6; TRBD1 matches at 9 bases. Losses at the gene ends were 4 bases for V and 6 bases for J; bases not matched to a gene: 7. Germline V gene sequence: CDR1 ENHRY, CDR2 SYGVKD. This CDR3 has 16 amino acids. The CDR3, as DNA: TGTGCCATCAGTGTCGGGACAGGGTTAAGTAATTCACCCCTCCACTTT. Its protein product is CAISVGTGLSNSPLHF.

The J gene is TRBJ1-2, the V gene TRBV15; D may be TRBD1 (5 bases). Germline V gene data show CDR1 as LNHNV and CDR2 as YYDKDF (reference sequence). With 6 bases removed from V and 5 bases from J, the gap between germline ends came to 10 bases. This CDR3 is built from 12 residues. CDR3 protein: CATRSDSYGYTF. CDR3 DNA: TGTGCCACCAGAAGCGACAGTTATGGCTACACCTTC.